The 3 T cell receptor beta chains given below trace back to one sample, sequenced in a study of blood T cell repertoires in COVID-19. Assay: immunoSEQ multiplex PCR; the TCRdb copy retains only in-frame clones and omits some. The table lists 150,000 to 200,000 clones, roughly nine tenths of them singletons. Sequenced material: peripheral blood. Receptor source: a man aged 60 to 75 with active or convalescent COVID-19.

This rearrangement joins TRBV2 to TRBJ2-7, with TRBD2 matching over 13 bases. The germline V gene has CDR1 SNHLY and CDR2 FYNNEI. There are 16 residues in the CDR3. The ends lost 6 bases at V and 4 bases at J; junction bases unmatched: 9. CDR3 region: CASRSRLAGGLYEQYF. DNA of the CDR3: TGTGCCAGCAGATCTCGACTAGCGGGGGGCTTGTACGAGCAGTACTTC. Supplemented by reference TRBV2 and TRBJ2-7, the full variable domain reads EPEVTQTPSHQVTQMGQEVILRCVPISNHLYFYWYRQILGQKVEFLVSFYNNEISEKSEIFDDQFSVERPDGSNFTLKIRSTKLEDSAMYFCASRSRLAGGLYEQYFGPGTRLTVT.

The CDR3 loop reads CASSSDGGGGWEKLFF. In nucleotides, the CDR3 is TGTGCCAGCAGTTCGGATGGAGGCGGGGGTTGGGAAAAACTGTTTTTT. The J gene is TRBJ1-4, the V gene TRBV27, with a possible D match to TRBD1 (5 bases). The ends were cut back, 4 bases at V and 8 bases at J, with 20 bases in the middle. This CDR3 contains 16 residues. The germline V gene has CDR1 MNHEY and CDR2 SMNVEV (reference sequence). Drawing the rest from reference TRBV27 and TRBJ1-4, the complete variable domain is EAQVTQNPRYLITVTGKKLTVTCSQNMNHEYMSWYRQDPGLGLRQIYYSMNVEVTDKGDVPEGYKVSRKEKRNFPLILESPSPNQTSLYFCASSSDGGGGWEKLFFGSGTQLSVL.

V usage is TRBV10-2 and J usage is TRBJ1-5, with a tentative D call TRBD1 (5 bases). The CDR3 is made up of 15 amino acids. Germline V gene sequence: CDR1 WSHSY, CDR2 SAAADI. Trimming pared 2 bases from V and 4 bases from J, leaving 12 bases between. The CDR3 loop is CASSEGAGRNQPQHF. For the CDR3, the DNA is TGCGCCAGCAGTGAGGGGGCAGGCCGAAATCAGCCCCAGCATTTT.